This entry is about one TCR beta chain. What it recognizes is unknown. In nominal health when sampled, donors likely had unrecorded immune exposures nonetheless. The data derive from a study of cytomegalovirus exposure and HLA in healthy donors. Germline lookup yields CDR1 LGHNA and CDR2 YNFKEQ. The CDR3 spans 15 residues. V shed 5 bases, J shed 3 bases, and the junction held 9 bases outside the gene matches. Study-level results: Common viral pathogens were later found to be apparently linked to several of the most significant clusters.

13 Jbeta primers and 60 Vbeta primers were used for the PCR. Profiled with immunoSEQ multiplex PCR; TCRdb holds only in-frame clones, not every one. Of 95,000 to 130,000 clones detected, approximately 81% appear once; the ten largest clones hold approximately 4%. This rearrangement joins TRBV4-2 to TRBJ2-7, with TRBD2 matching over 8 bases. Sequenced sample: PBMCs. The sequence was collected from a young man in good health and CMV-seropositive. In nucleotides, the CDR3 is TGTGCCAGCAGCACTCGGACTAGCAGTTACTACGAGCAGTACTTC. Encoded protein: CASSTRTSSYYEQYF.